This T cell receptor beta chain was identified during a study of blood T cell repertoires in COVID-19. In the study overall: The United States, Italy and Spain were the sources of the acute and convalescent COVID-19 samples. In each case, the material was cDNA or gDNA derived from T cells, B-cell-depleted T cells, or PBMCs.

The length of the CDR3 is 14 residues. The J segment lost 0 bases and the V segment lost 4 bases, leaving 3 bases of the junction unmatched. Germline values: CDR1 GTSNPN, CDR2 SVGIG (reference sequence). As handled by the study authors: Reference gene primer amplification in the assay estimated nucleated cell counts. Assay used: immunoSEQ multiplex PCR; TCRdb lists only in-frame clones, some missing. The V and J calls and the clone size are those of that table, but D and trimming were determined from the DNA. The sample lists over 95,000 clones; approximately 81% were seen once. The TCR sequence derives from a human donor in a cohort sampled during active COVID-19. The rearrangement links TRBV30 to TRBJ1-3; 7 nucleotides match TRBD1. Sequenced: peripheral blood. For the CDR3, the DNA is TGTGCCTGGATAGGGGGCACCTCTGGAAACACCATATATTTT. Translating gives CAWIGGTSGNTIYF.